Reported below is one T cell receptor beta chain. Its specificity is not known. With V trimmed by 0 bases and J by 5 bases, 5 bases remained unmatched. CDR3 length: 15 residues. Germline V gene data show CDR1 as SGDLS and CDR2 as YYNGEE. Lysates of CMV-infected fibroblasts at approximately 9.6 ug/mL stimulated these cells. Responding CD4+ T cells were sorted by upregulation of both CD40 ligand and CD69. Adults with HIV-1 started suppressive ART while chronically infected. For around 19 hours, CD8-depleted PBMCs received anti-CD28/CD49d costimulation, a CD40-blocking antibody and enfuvirtide. This record comes from a study of persistence of HIV-infected CD4 T cells. Study outcomes and limitations: Degenerate expanded CDR3beta sequences were enriched among CMV- and Gag-responding cells.

Sequencing used immunoSEQ version 4 in survey mode. Only in-frame clones appear in the TCRdb table, and some are missing; sequencing was by immunoSEQ multiplex PCR. The data show roughly 20,000 clones, 75% to 80% seen once. This sequence was found in an adult man with HIV who was CMV-seropositive. The source material was CD4+ T cells sorted from PBMCs after 18-hour stimulation, sampled from a patient who received antiretroviral therapy. The gene calls are TRBV9 and TRBJ1-5; 7 nucleotides agree with TRBD1. CDR3 sequence reads: CASSVGPGGDQPQHF. CDR3 in DNA: TGTGCCAGCAGCGTAGGTCCAGGGGGGGATCAGCCCCAGCATTTT. Filled out from reference TRBV9 and TRBJ1-5, the complete variable domain reads DSGVTQTPKHLITATGQRVTLRCSPRSGDLSVYWYQQSLDQGLQFLIQYYNGEERAKGNILERFSAQQFPDLHSELNLSSLELGDSALYFCASSVGPGGDQPQHFGDGTRLSIL.